A selection of T cell receptor beta chains follows, all from one sample in a study of cytomegalovirus exposure and HLA in healthy donors. Produced via immunoSEQ multiplex PCR; TCRdb's table is partial and in-frame only. This sample has about 100,000 clones; approximately 75% occur once, and the top ten carry roughly 14%. Sequences were obtained from PBMCs. These receptors were collected from a woman in her 70s in good health and CMV-seropositive. CDR3s include the opening cysteine and the closing phenylalanine or tryptophan. A D gene is named only where the DNA matches it firmly. Some rows have no size entry. The others give once, few or many, or a class for an expanded clone.

CDR3 | DNA | size | J | D | V
CASSTTASTDTQYF | TGTGCCAGCAGTACGACAGCTAGCACAGATACGCAGTATTTT | . | TRBJ2-3 | . | TRBV27
CASSQSLQGSGELFF | TGTGCCAGCAGCCAGAGTCTACAGGGGTCCGGGGAGCTGTTTTTT | . | TRBJ2-2 | TRBD1 | TRBV7-2
CATGRGRSGEQYF | TGTGCCACCGGGAGGGGGCGGTCCGGCGAGCAGTACTTC | . | TRBJ2-7 | . | TRBV27
CASSSVGRGGYEKLFF | TGCGCCAGCAGCAGCGTTGGGCGGGGAGGGTATGAAAAACTGTTTTTT | few | TRBJ1-4 | . | TRBV4-1
CASSLDQGSNTQYF | TGTGCCAGCAGCTTAGACCAGGGGTCAAATACGCAGTATTTT | once | TRBJ2-3 | . | TRBV11-2
CASSLGDRGLIDSNQPQHF | TGTGCCAGCAGTTTGGGGGACAGGGGGCTAATTGATAGCAATCAGCCCCAGCATTTT | . | TRBJ1-5 | TRBD1 | TRBV28
CASRISEGFNQPQHF | TGTGCCAGCAGGATCTCCGAGGGATTTAATCAGCCCCAGCATTTT | . | TRBJ1-5 | . | TRBV2
CASSLGTDKRTQYF | TGTGCCAGCAGCTTGGGGACGGACAAGAGAACCCAGTACTTC | . | TRBJ2-5 | . | TRBV5-4
CAISVGGDSNQPQHF | TGTGCCATCAGTGTTGGCGGGGACAGCAATCAGCCCCAGCATTTT | few | TRBJ1-5 | . | TRBV10-3
CASSVATVLNTEAFF | TGTGCCAGCAGCGTAGCTACGGTTTTGAACACTGAAGCTTTCTTT | . | TRBJ1-1 | . | TRBV9
CASSSRTGESYEQYF | TGTGCCAGCAGTAGTAGGACAGGGGAGTCCTACGAGCAGTACTTC | . | TRBJ2-7 | TRBD1 | TRBV28
CASQLAGVSYEQYF | TGTGCCAGTCAACTAGCGGGAGTATCCTACGAGCAGTACTTC | . | TRBJ2-7 | TRBD2 | TRBV28
CASSLAGGPYEQYF | TGTGCCAGCAGCTTAGCGGGGGGGCCCTACGAGCAGTACTTC | . | TRBJ2-7 | TRBD2 | TRBV5-4
CASSFIWGQGPNQPQHF | TGTGCCAGCAGTTTTATTTGGGGACAGGGTCCGAATCAGCCCCAGCATTTT | . | TRBJ1-5 | TRBD1 | TRBV28
CSVDKGQDYNEQFF | TGCAGCGTCGATAAGGGACAGGACTACAATGAGCAGTTCTTC | few | TRBJ2-1 | TRBD1 | TRBV29-1
CASSLLLRTSGVHTDTQYF | TGTGCCAGCAGCTTGTTGTTGCGGACTAGCGGGGTACACACAGATACGCAGTATTTT | . | TRBJ2-3 | TRBD2 | TRBV5-4
CASSELGRAEGNEQFF | TGTGCCAGCAGTGAATTGGGCAGGGCAGAAGGAAATGAGCAGTTCTTC | . | TRBJ2-1 | . | TRBV6-1
CASSLRVTSRETQYF | TGTGCCAGCAGCTTACGAGTGACTTCGCGAGAGACCCAGTACTTC | . | TRBJ2-5 | . | TRBV7-2
CASSLAGDQPQHF | TGTGCCAGCAGCTTAGCCGGGGATCAGCCCCAGCATTTT | . | TRBJ1-5 | . | TRBV7-8
CASSFPEGTVLGEKLFF | TGTGCCAGCAGTTTCCCAGAAGGGACAGTCCTAGGAGAAAAACTGTTTTTT | . | TRBJ1-4 | TRBD1 | TRBV7-9
CASTASGRRTGELFF | TGTGCCAGCACGGCTAGCGGGAGAAGGACCGGGGAGCTGTTTTTT | once | TRBJ2-2 | TRBD2 | TRBV28
CASRIRQGAAGELFF | TGCGCCAGCAGGATCCGACAGGGGGCTGCCGGGGAGCTGTTTTTT | . | TRBJ2-2 | TRBD1 | TRBV5-1
CASSVNSQISYEQYF | TGTGCCAGCAGCGTCAACTCACAGATCTCCTACGAGCAGTACTTC | . | TRBJ2-7 | . | TRBV7-8
CASSQDPRDYRIAKNIQYF | TGCGCCAGCAGCCAAGATCCCCGGGACTACCGAATAGCCAAAAACATTCAGTACTTC | few | TRBJ2-4 | TRBD2 | TRBV4-1
CASSHKPGSTEAFF | TGTGCCAGCAGTCACAAACCGGGGAGCACTGAAGCTTTCTTT | . | TRBJ1-1 | . | TRBV6-1
CASSQDPSRGLHNEQFF | TGTGCCAGCAGCCAAGACCCGTCCAGGGGGCTCCACAATGAGCAGTTCTTC | few | TRBJ2-1 | TRBD1 | TRBV4-2
CASSELGVDGYTF | TGTGCCAGCAGTGAATTAGGGGTAGATGGCTACACCTTC | few | TRBJ1-2 | . | TRBV25-1
CASTRAGDEQFF | TGTGCCAGTACCAGGGCCGGCGATGAGCAGTTCTTC | . | TRBJ2-1 | . | TRBV19
CASSTGEWGEQYF | TGTGCCAGTAGTACGGGAGAGTGGGGCGAGCAGTACTTC | . | TRBJ2-7 | . | TRBV19
CASSISRSNQPQHF | TGTGCCAGTAGTATATCCAGGAGCAATCAGCCCCAGCATTTT | . | TRBJ1-5 | . | TRBV19
CAWSRQGAYEQYF | TGTGCCTGGAGCAGACAGGGAGCCTACGAGCAGTACTTC | . | TRBJ2-7 | TRBD1 | TRBV30
CASSEGGIGKNIQYF | TGTGCCAGCAGTGAGGGCGGGATAGGCAAAAACATTCAGTACTTC | . | TRBJ2-4 | . | TRBV2
CASRPGGRGGTGELFF | TGTGCCAGCAGGCCCGGCGGCAGGGGTGGCACCGGGGAGCTGTTTTTT | . | TRBJ2-2 | . | TRBV7-2
CSVGDRGGWTEAFF | TGCAGCGTTGGGGACAGGGGAGGATGGACTGAAGCTTTCTTT | . | TRBJ1-1 | TRBD1 | TRBV29-1
CASSRLGTTNEKLFF | TGCGCCAGCAGCCGTCTAGGAACAACTAATGAAAAACTGTTTTTT | . | TRBJ1-4 | . | TRBV5-1
CASSPTGGTGPAIYTF | TGTGCCAGCAGTCCCACCGGGGGGACAGGGCCTGCGATATACACCTTC | . | TRBJ1-2 | TRBD1 | TRBV7-6
CASSEARELGGYTF | TGTGCCAGCAGTGAAGCGCGGGAATTAGGGGGCTACACCTTC | once | TRBJ1-2 | . | TRBV2
CASSQVRGFSEKLFF | TGTGCCAGCAGCCAAGTCAGGGGATTCAGTGAAAAACTGTTTTTT | . | TRBJ1-4 | . | TRBV14
CASSPEGGGANYGYTF | TGTGCCAGCTCACCCGAAGGCGGGGGCGCTAACTATGGCTACACCTTC | . | TRBJ1-2 | . | TRBV18
CASSAIGADHSPLHF | TGTGCCAGCAGCGCGATTGGGGCAGACCACTCACCCCTCCACTTT | once | TRBJ1-6 | . | TRBV7-2
CSASSSGQGSEKLFF | TGCAGCGCCTCCTCTTCAGGACAGGGAAGTGAAAAACTGTTTTTT | . | TRBJ1-4 | TRBD1 | TRBV29-1
CSAGSSTNEKLFF | TGCAGCGCCGGGAGCTCAACTAATGAAAAACTGTTTTTT | once | TRBJ1-4 | . | TRBV29-1
CASSLAAGAYEQYF | TGTGCCAGCAGCTTAGCTGCAGGGGCCTACGAGCAGTACTTC | . | TRBJ2-7 | . | TRBV7-2
CASSLFGPGIYGYTF | TGTGCCAGCAGCTTATTTGGGCCGGGGATCTATGGCTACACCTTC | few | TRBJ1-2 | . | TRBV7-2
CASSRSGVDQPQHF | TGTGCCAGCAGCCGAAGCGGGGTGGATCAGCCCCAGCATTTT | . | TRBJ1-5 | . | TRBV7-8
CASSSLAGFTDTQYF | TGTGCCAGCAGTTCTCTAGCGGGGTTCACAGATACGCAGTATTTT | . | TRBJ2-3 | TRBD2 | TRBV27
CASSFWGRPDTQYF | TGTGCCAGCAGTTTCTGGGGCCGGCCAGATACGCAGTATTTT | . | TRBJ2-3 | . | TRBV28
CAISESRNSNQPQHF | TGTGCCATCAGTGAGTCGCGGAATAGCAATCAGCCCCAGCATTTT | . | TRBJ1-5 | . | TRBV10-3
CASSVGIGTGLEDTQYF | TGTGCCAGCAGCGTGGGAATCGGGACAGGTCTTGAAGATACGCAGTATTTT | few | TRBJ2-3 | TRBD1 | TRBV9
CASSDSPSGRYNEQFF | TGTGCCAGCAGTGACTCCCCTAGCGGGAGGTACAATGAGCAGTTCTTC | . | TRBJ2-1 | TRBD2 | TRBV6-4
CASSEVRQGLNEKLFF | TGTGCCAGCAGTGAAGTACGCCAGGGACTTAATGAAAAACTGTTTTTT | . | TRBJ1-4 | . | TRBV2
CASSPLGGGGNNEQFF | TGTGCCAGCAGCCCGCTAGGGGGGGGAGGAAACAATGAGCAGTTCTTC | . | TRBJ2-1 | . | TRBV11-3
CASSKQDVAYEQYF | TGTGCCAGCAGCAAACAGGACGTTGCCTACGAGCAGTACTTC | . | TRBJ2-7 | . | TRBV9
CASLGGGDTQYF | TGTGCCAGCCTGGGGGGGGGAGATACGCAGTATTTT | . | TRBJ2-3 | TRBD2 | TRBV6-1
CASSYVRGVGEKLFF | TGTGCCAGCAGTTACGTACGGGGAGTTGGGGAAAAACTGTTTTTT | once | TRBJ1-4 | . | TRBV6-5
CALDTGYSNQPQHF | TGTGCCTTGGACACCGGTTATAGCAATCAGCCCCAGCATTTT | once | TRBJ1-5 | . | TRBV30
CASSFEGRTDTQYF | TGTGCCAGCAGTTTTGAGGGAAGGACAGATACGCAGTATTTT | . | TRBJ2-3 | . | TRBV27